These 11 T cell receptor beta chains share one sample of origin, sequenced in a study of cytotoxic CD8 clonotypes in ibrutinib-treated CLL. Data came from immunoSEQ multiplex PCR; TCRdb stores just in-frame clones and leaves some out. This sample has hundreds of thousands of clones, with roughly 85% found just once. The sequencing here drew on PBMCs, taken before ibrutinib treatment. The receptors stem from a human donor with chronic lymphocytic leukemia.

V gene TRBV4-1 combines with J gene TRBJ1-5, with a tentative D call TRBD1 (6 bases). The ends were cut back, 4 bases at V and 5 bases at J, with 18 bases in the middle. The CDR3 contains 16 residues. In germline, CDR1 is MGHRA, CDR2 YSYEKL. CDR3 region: CASSPRGQGLDQPQHF. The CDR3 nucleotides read TGCGCCAGCAGCCCAAGAGGTCAGGGGCTGGATCAGCCCCAGCATTTT.

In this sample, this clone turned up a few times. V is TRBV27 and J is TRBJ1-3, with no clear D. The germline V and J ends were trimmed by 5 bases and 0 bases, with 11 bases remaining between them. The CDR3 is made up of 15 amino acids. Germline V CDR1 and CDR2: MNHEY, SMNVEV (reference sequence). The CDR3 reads CASSTYARSGNTIYF. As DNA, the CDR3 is TGTGCCAGCAGTACCTATGCGCGCTCTGGAAACACCATATATTTT.

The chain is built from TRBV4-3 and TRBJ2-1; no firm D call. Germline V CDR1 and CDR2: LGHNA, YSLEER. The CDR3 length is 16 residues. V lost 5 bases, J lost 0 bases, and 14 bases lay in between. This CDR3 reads CASSKTLTTSYNEQFF. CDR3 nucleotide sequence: TGCGCCAGCAGCAAAACTTTAACTACCTCCTACAATGAGCAGTTCTTC.

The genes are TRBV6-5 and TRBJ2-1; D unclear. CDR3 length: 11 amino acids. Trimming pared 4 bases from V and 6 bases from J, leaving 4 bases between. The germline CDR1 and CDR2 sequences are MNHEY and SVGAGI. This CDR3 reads CASSSPNEQFF. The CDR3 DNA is TGTGCCAGCAGTTCCCCCAATGAGCAGTTCTTC.

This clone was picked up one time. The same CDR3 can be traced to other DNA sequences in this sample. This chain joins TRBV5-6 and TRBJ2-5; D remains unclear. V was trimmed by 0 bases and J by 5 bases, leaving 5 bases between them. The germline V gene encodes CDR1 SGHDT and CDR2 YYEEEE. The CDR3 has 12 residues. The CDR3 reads CASSLVGETQYF. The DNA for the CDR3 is TGTGCCAGCAGCTTGGTCGGGGAGACCCAGTACTTC.

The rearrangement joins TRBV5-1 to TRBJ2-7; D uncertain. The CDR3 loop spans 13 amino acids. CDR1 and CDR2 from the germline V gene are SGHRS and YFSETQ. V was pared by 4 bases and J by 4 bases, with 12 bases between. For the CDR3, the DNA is TGCGCCAGCAGCCCTGACTGGTTTTACGAGCAGTACTTC. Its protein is CASSPDWFYEQYF.

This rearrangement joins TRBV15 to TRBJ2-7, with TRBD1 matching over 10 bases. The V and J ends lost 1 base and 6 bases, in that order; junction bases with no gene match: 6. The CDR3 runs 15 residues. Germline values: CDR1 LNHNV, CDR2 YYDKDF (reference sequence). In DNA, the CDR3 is TGTGCCACCAGCAGAGGGGTGGGGACAGGGGTCGAGCAGTACTTC. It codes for CATSRGVGTGVEQYF.

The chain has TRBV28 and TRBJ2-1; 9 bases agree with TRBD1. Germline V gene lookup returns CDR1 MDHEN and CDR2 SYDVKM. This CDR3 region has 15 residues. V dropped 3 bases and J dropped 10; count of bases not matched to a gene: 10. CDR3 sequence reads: CASSFLTQGAGEQFF. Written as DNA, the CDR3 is TGTGCCAGCAGTTTCCTTACACAGGGGGCGGGAGAGCAGTTCTTC. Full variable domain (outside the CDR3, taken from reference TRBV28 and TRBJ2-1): DVKVTQSSRYLVKRTGEKVFLECVQDMDHENMFWYRQDPGLGLRLIYFSYDVKMKEKGDIPEGYSVSREKKERFSLILESASTNQTSMYLCASSFLTQGAGEQFFGPGTRLTVL.

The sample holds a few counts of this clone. CDR3 sequence (DNA): TGTGCCAGCAGCTTAGTAGCGGGAGGGCCCGTTTCTTACAATGAGCAGTTCTTC. As protein: CASSLVAGGPVSYNEQFF. The V and J genes are TRBV11-2 and TRBJ2-1, with 11 nucleotides matching TRBD2. The CDR3 runs to 18 residues. The germline V gene encodes CDR1 SGHAT and CDR2 FQNNGV. V lost 1 base to trimming and J lost 4 bases; unmatched junction nucleotides: 9.

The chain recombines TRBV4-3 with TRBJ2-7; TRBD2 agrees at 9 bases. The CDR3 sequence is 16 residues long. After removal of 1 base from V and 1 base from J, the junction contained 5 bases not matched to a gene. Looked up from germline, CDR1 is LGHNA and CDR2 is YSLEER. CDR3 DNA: TGCGCCAGCAGCCAAGGCCCGGGACTAGCTTCCTACGAGCAGTACTTC. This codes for CASSQGPGLASYEQYF.

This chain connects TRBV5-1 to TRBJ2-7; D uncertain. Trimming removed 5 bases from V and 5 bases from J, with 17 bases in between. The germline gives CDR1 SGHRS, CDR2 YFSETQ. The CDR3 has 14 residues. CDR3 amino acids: CASRSTTPSDEQYF. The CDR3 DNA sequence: TGCGCCAGCAGGTCCACGACCCCAAGTGACGAGCAGTACTTC.